Below, 28 T cell receptor beta chains from the same sample are listed, as sequenced in a study of blood T cells in healthy people across ages. Using a J-beta primer mix together with a sample-barcoded 5' primer, a second PCR was run for about 7 to 12 cycles. One entry per CDR3 protein, called by TCRdb with MiXCR from the 5' RACE reads. The top ten clones hold roughly 19% of a sample with approximately 820,000 distinct CDR3 sequences, roughly 44% of them seen once. Source material: blood. The receptors shown here come from a man in his sixties in good health.

This clonotype was counted a few times. The V gene is TRBV21-1, the J gene TRBJ2-2; TRBD2 is the table's D call and was not checked against the DNA. TRBV21-1 is described as a pseudogene. The CDR3 totals 21 residues. The CDR3 DNA reads as TGTGCCAGCAAAAAGAGATCCCGAGGGCTTGCCGGGGTTTCCAACACCGGGGAGCTGTTTTTT. As protein: CASKKRSRGLAGVSNTGELFF.

The chain couples TRBV18 to TRBJ1-5; unclear D gene. The length of the CDR3 is 13 residues. Germline V gene data show CDR1 as KGHSH and CDR2 as LQKENI. The V gene lost 2 bases and the J gene lost 7 bases, with 9 bases spanning the gap. CDR3 DNA sequence: TGTGCCAGCTCACCAGGGGTATCCCAGCCCCAGCATTTT. This encodes CASSPGVSQPQHF.

This clonotype occurred a few times. This chain joins TRBV5-1 and TRBJ2-5; D might be TRBD2 (6 bases). V dropped 4 bases and J dropped 1 base, with 14 bases sitting between them. CDR3 length: 15 amino acids. The germline CDR1 and CDR2 sequences are SGHRS and YFSETQ. The CDR3 DNA sequence: TGCGCCAGCAGCCTAAGACTAGGACTCCAAGAGACCCAGTACTTC. It translates to CASSLRLGLQETQYF.

This clonotype was counted between two and nine times. This chain joins TRBV7-9 and TRBJ2-7, with 9 bases identical to TRBD1. Trimming removed 6 bases from V and 1 base from J; junction bases left unmatched: 7. The CDR3 is made up of 15 amino acids. Germline CDR1 is SEHNR and CDR2 is FQNEAQ (reference sequence). This CDR3 is CASRNPGQGSYEQYF. The CDR3 DNA reads TGTGCCAGCAGGAATCCGGGACAGGGTTCCTACGAGCAGTACTTC.

This clonotype was detected only a few times. The rearrangement joins TRBV28 to TRBJ2-7; TRBD2 is a possible D gene (5 bases). CDR1 MDHEN and CDR2 SYDVKM come from the germline V gene. The CDR3 spans 13 residues. V lost 7 bases and J lost 10, with 20 bases in between. The CDR3 sequence is CASNRAPSSAQYF. The DNA for the CDR3 is TGTGCCAGCAACCGGGCCCCTAGCTCGGCCCAGTACTTC.

The chain joins TRBV5-1 to TRBJ1-1; D not certain. The germline CDR1 and CDR2 sequences are SGHRS and YFSETQ. Trimming took 5 bases from V and 2 from J, leaving 7 bases between them. This CDR3 has 12 amino acids. The CDR3: CASRTENTEAFF. The CDR3 DNA sequence: TGCGCCAGCAGAACGGAAAACACTGAAGCTTTCTTT.

This clonotype has just a few counts. V gene TRBV12-5 combines with J gene TRBJ2-4; TRBD1 might be the D (5 bases). Germline loops: CDR1 LGHNT, CDR2 FRNRAP. The V end was cut by 1 base, the J end by 9 bases, with 13 bases between. The CDR3 is made up of 14 amino acids. The CDR3 loop is CASGLEGQTIIQYF. The DNA for the CDR3 is TGTGCTAGTGGTTTGGAGGGGCAGACGATCATTCAGTACTTC.

The chain couples TRBV3-1 to TRBJ2-4, with 7 bases identical to TRBD1. The closer fit of TRBJ2-7 to the DNA end suggests the J call may be wrong. This CDR3 has 15 residues. Germline CDR1 and CDR2: LGHDT and YNNKEL (reference sequence). CDR3 protein: CASSQGSTGDGEQYF. As DNA, the CDR3 is TGTGCCAGCAGCCAGGGGAGTACAGGGGATGGCGAGCAGTACTTC.

The chain is built from TRBV15 and TRBJ2-1; unclear D gene. CDR1 and CDR2 (germline): LNHNV, YYDKDF (reference sequence). Trimming removed 1 base at V and 9 bases at J, with 7 bases between. The CDR3 consists of 12 residues. CDR3 in amino acids: CATSRANGEQFF. In nucleotides, the CDR3 is TGTGCCACCAGCAGAGCAAACGGTGAGCAGTTCTTC. The full variable domain, in which reference TRBV15 and TRBJ2-1 provide the parts outside the CDR3, is DAMVIQNPRYQVTQFGKPVTLSCSQTLNHNVMYWYQQKSSQAPKLLFHYYDKDFNNEADTPDNFQSRRPNTSFCFLDIRSPGLGDTAMYLCATSRANGEQFFGPGTRLTVL.

This clonotype turned up a few times. The V gene is TRBV28, the J gene TRBJ2-1; no clear D. The CDR3 spans 17 residues. Germline CDR1 is MDHEN and CDR2 is SYDVKM. Between the trimmed V and J ends, which lost 3 bases and 0 bases, there was a span of 15 bases. CDR3 protein: CASSLRRLQSSYNEQFF. The CDR3 DNA sequence: TGTGCCAGCAGTTTGCGCCGTCTCCAGAGCTCCTACAATGAGCAGTTCTTC.

The rearrangement uses TRBV6-2 or TRBV6-3 and TRBJ2-1; 7 bases agree with TRBD1. Per germline, CDR1 MNHEY and CDR2 SVGEGT. The CDR3 is 14 amino acids. Unmatched junction bases numbered 9, after V lost 7 bases and J lost 6 bases. The CDR3 DNA reads as TGTGCCAGCACAAAACAGGGGCAGGTCAATGAGCAGTTCTTC. Translation gives CASTKQGQVNEQFF.

J is TRBJ1-6 and V is TRBV7-9; TRBD1 is a possible D gene (6 bases). The CDR3 has 15 amino acids. Germline CDR1 reads SEHNR; CDR2 reads FQNEAQ (reference sequence). V lost 5 bases, J lost 8 bases, and 16 bases lay in between. The CDR3: CASSLGTGSHSPLHF. The CDR3, as DNA: TGTGCCAGCAGCCTAGGAACAGGGAGCCATTCACCCCTCCACTTT.

The chain uses TRBV4-2 and TRBJ2-1; D may be TRBD1 or TRBD2 (6 bases each). Germline CDR1 LGHNA, CDR2 YNFKEQ. This CDR3 is built from 14 residues. V was trimmed by 5 bases and J by 7 bases, leaving 15 bases between them. DNA of the CDR3: TGTGCCAGCAGCTCTCCGGGGGCGGGGAATGAGCAGTTCTTC. Protein product: CASSSPGAGNEQFF.

The chain carries TRBV5-6 and TRBJ1-1; a possible D gene is TRBD1 (6 bases). The germline gives CDR1 SGHDT, CDR2 YYEEEE. Trimming pared 0 bases from V and 1 base from J, leaving 10 bases between. The CDR3 extends over 15 amino acids. CDR3 nucleotide sequence: TGTGCCAGCAGCTTGGTAAGGGGGAAGAACACTGAAGCTTTCTTT. Protein: CASSLVRGKNTEAFF.

This clonotype has only a few counts. The J gene is TRBJ2-1, the V gene TRBV20-1; TRBD2 aligns across 10 bases. CDR1 DFQATT and CDR2 SNEGSKA come from the germline V gene (reference sequence). The length of the CDR3 is 17 residues. The trim removed 0 bases at V and 2 bases at J, leaving 7 bases unmatched. CDR3 in DNA: TGCAGTGCTAGAGATCCCGGACTAGCGGTCCCCTACAATGAGCAGTTCTTC. Protein: CSARDPGLAVPYNEQFF.

CDR3 sequence reads: CASSSRRRPLGAEAFF. The DNA for the CDR3 is TGTGCCAGCAGTTCAAGGCGCAGACCACTTGGCGCTGAAGCTTTCTTT. V gene TRBV6-5 combines with J gene TRBJ1-1; D remains ambiguous. Germline V gives CDR1 MNHEY, CDR2 SVGAGI. The CDR3 sequence is 16 residues long. V was cut by 4 bases and J by 6 bases, with 21 bases left in between.

This clonotype occurred a few times. The chain carries TRBV7-2 and TRBJ2-5; D is undetermined. The V end was cut by 0 bases, the J end by 5 bases, with 10 bases between. In germline, CDR1 is SGHTA, CDR2 FQGNSA. This CDR3 region has 14 residues. The CDR3 nucleotides are TGTGCCAGCAGCTTAGCTCTTACAGATGAGACCCAGTACTTC. Encoded protein: CASSLALTDETQYF.

This chain connects TRBV19 to TRBJ2-5; 14 bases match TRBD2. The CDR3 sequence is 16 residues long. Trimming cost V 5 bases and J 7 bases; bases outside gene matches: 9. Germline values: CDR1 LNHDA, CDR2 SQIVND (reference sequence). Written as DNA, the CDR3 is TGTGCCAGTAGTGACGGGACTAGCGGGGGTCAGGGGACCCAGTACTTC. Translated, it gives CASSDGTSGGQGTQYF.

This clonotype was seen a few times. The chain is built from TRBV27 and TRBJ2-7; 7 bases are a match to TRBD2. The V and J ends lost 6 bases and 5 bases, in that order; junction bases with no gene match: 10. The CDR3 sequence is 14 residues long. Germline V CDR1 and CDR2: MNHEY, SMNVEV (reference sequence). The CDR3 bases are TGTGCCAGCAGCGACCTAGCGGTGAGTGACGAGCAGTACTTC. Protein: CASSDLAVSDEQYF.

This sequence joins TRBV20-1 and TRBJ2-1; 7 bases match TRBD2. V was clipped by 1 base and J by 10 bases; unmatched bases: 19. The germline V gene has CDR1 DFQATT and CDR2 SNEGSKA (reference sequence). There are 17 residues in the CDR3. CDR3 bases: TGCAGTGCTAGAGGTCCCGGGACTACGGGGCGCACACAGGAGCAGTTCTTC. Amino acid sequence: CSARGPGTTGRTQEQFF.

This chain uses TRBV27 with TRBJ1-2; D uncertain. The V end lost 8 bases, the J end lost 3 bases, and 13 bases lay between the germline ends. Germline V gene lookup returns CDR1 MNHEY and CDR2 SMNVEV (reference sequence). The CDR3 is made up of 13 amino acids. DNA of the CDR3: TGTGCCAGCTCTACAAGAGGAGACTATGGCTACACCTTC. Protein sequence: CASSTRGDYGYTF.

This clonotype was recorded many times. The CDR3 reads CASSPRGQGKTQYF. The CDR3 bases are TGTGCCAGCAGCCCCCGAGGACAGGGAAAGACCCAGTACTTC. The rearrangement joins TRBV7-2 to TRBJ2-5, with 8 bases matching TRBD1. V trimming: 5 bases; J trimming: 6 bases; junction bases outside the gene matches: 8. This CDR3 has 14 amino acids. CDR1 SGHTA and CDR2 FQGNSA come from the germline V gene. The full variable domain, its missing parts supplied by reference TRBV7-2 and TRBJ2-5, is GAGVSQSPSNKVTEKGKDVELRCDPISGHTALYWYRQSLGQGLEFLIYFQGNSAPDKSGLPSDRFSAERTGGSVSTLTIQRTQQEDSAVYLCASSPRGQGKTQYFGPGTRLLVL.

This clonotype was counted a single time. The rearrangement uses TRBV7-2 and TRBJ2-1, with a possible D match to TRBD2 (5 bases). The V gene lost 5 bases and the J gene lost 9 bases, with 17 bases spanning the gap. The CDR3 is made up of 14 amino acids. Germline V gene sequence: CDR1 SGHTA, CDR2 FQGNSA. CDR3 loop: CASSPRAYESEQFF. For the CDR3, the DNA is TGTGCCAGCAGCCCGCGGGCCTACGAGAGTGAGCAGTTCTTC.

Here the CDR3 reads CSVEDLREGANVLTF. In DNA form, the CDR3 reads TGCAGCGTTGAGGACCTTAGGGAAGGGGCCAACGTCCTGACTTTC. The chain links TRBV29-1 to TRBJ2-6; no definite D call. In germline, CDR1 is SQVTM, CDR2 ANQGSEA. There are 15 residues in the CDR3. The ends were cut back, 3 bases at V and 4 bases at J, with 13 bases in the middle.

The rearrangement uses TRBV2 and TRBJ2-4, with D possibly TRBD2 on 5 matching bases. Germline values: CDR1 SNHLY, CDR2 FYNNEI. The CDR3 has 14 amino acids. V lost 7 bases and J 0 bases, leaving 10 bases between the germline ends. CDR3 sequence: CASMGGLAKNIQYF. CDR3 DNA sequence: TGTGCCAGCATGGGCGGGTTAGCCAAAAACATTCAGTACTTC.

To note about this clonotype: This may arise from a read error, as a much more abundant clone is one base away. The chain's CDR3 is CASSAVGGATEAFF. The CDR3 DNA reads TGTGCCAGCTCAGCGGTAGGGGGTGCCACTGAAGCTTTCTTT. V is TRBV9 and J is TRBJ1-1; D may be TRBD1 (6 bases). Germline assignment: CDR1 SGDLS and CDR2 YYNGEE. Between the trimmed V and J ends, which lost 7 bases and 4 bases, there was a span of 17 bases. This CDR3 comprises 14 residues.

The chain uses TRBV2 and TRBJ2-2; no clear D. The germline gives CDR1 SNHLY, CDR2 FYNNEI. The CDR3 loop spans 12 amino acids. V gave up 6 bases and J gave up 8 bases, with 10 bases separating them. The CDR3 loop reads CASRELLGELFF. In nucleotides, the CDR3 is TGTGCCAGCAGGGAGCTATTGGGGGAGCTGTTTTTT.

The V and J genes are TRBV7-2 and TRBJ2-7, with 10 nucleotides matching TRBD2. Per germline, CDR1 SGHTA and CDR2 FQGNSA. This CDR3 spans 15 amino acids. V was pared by 1 base and J by 7 bases, with 7 bases of the junction left unmatched. The CDR3: CASSLGAGGPGEQYF. In DNA form, the CDR3 reads TGTGCCAGCAGCTTAGGAGCGGGGGGGCCGGGTGAGCAGTACTTC.